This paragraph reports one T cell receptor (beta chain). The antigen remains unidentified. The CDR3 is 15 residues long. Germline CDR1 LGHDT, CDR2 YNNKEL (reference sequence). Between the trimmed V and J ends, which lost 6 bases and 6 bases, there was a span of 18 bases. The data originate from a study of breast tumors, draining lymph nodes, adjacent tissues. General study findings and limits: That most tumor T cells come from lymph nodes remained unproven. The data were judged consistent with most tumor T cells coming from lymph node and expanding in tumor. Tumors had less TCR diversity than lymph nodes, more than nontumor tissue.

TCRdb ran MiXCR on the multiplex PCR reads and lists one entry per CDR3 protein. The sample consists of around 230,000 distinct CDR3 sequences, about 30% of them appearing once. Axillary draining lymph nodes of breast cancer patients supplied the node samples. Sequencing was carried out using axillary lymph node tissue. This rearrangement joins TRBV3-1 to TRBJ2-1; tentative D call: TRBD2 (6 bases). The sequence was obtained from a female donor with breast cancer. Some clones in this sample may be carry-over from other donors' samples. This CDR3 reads CASRGSRRAVNEQFF. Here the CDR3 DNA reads TGTGCCAGCAGGGGTAGCAGGAGGGCCGTCAATGAGCAGTTCTTC.